This paragraph covers one T cell receptor beta chain sequence. Its antigen is as yet unknown. The sample's time point: cycle 4 day 1 (C4D1), after 6 weeks of nivolumab. Each patient experienced a relapse that followed autologous stem cell transplantation, and brentuximab vedotin exposure varied. This sample was taken from a study of PD-1 blockade in classical Hodgkin lymphoma. At the level of the study: Nivolumab dosed at 3 mg/kg went to patients intravenously every 2 weeks.

Only in-frame clones appear in the TCRdb table, and some are missing; sequencing was by immunoSEQ multiplex PCR. The sample has 5,500 to 7,500 clones, roughly four fifths seen once. Notes on the study in general: Diversity similar to that of newly diagnosed patients was seen at baseline in complete responders. Newly diagnosed patients reportedly had lower baseline TCR diversity than healthy donors.

V was trimmed by 6 bases and J by 2 bases, leaving 14 bases between them. Looked up from germline, CDR1 is MDHEN and CDR2 is SYDVKM. The CDR3 runs 14 residues. This chain connects TRBV28 to TRBJ2-7, with D perhaps matching TRBD2 (5 bases). This receptor was taken from a human donor with classical Hodgkin lymphoma. The specimen comprised peripheral blood mononuclear cells (PBMCs), sampled before the fourth cycle of nivolumab. The CDR3 DNA is TGTGCCAGCAGACGGGGAACCTCCACCTACGAGCAGTACTTC. It translates to CASRRGTSTYEQYF.